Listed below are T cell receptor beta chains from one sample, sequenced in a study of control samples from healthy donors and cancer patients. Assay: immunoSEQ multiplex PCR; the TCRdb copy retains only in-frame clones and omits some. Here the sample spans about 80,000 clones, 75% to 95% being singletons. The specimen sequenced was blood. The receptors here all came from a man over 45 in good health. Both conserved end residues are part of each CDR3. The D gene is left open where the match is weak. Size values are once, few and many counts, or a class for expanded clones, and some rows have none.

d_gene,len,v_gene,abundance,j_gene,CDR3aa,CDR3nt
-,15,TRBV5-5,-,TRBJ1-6,CASSLLSNRVSPLHF,TGTGCCAGCAGCCTACTCTCTAACAGGGTTTCACCCCTCCACTTT
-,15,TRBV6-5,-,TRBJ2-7,CASSYHLRVAYEQYF,TGTGCCAGCAGTTACCACCTCCGGGTCGCCTACGAGCAGTACTTC
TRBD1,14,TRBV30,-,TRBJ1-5,CAWSVGQGNQPQHF,TGTGCCTGGAGTGTCGGACAGGGGAATCAGCCCCAGCATTTT
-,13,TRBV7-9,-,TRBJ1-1,CASSLDAGDYGFF,TGTGCCAGCAGCTTAGATGCGGGGGATTACGGTTTCTTT
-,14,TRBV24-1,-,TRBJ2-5,CATSDSPAQETQYF,TGTGCCACCAGTGACTCACCGGCCCAAGAGACCCAGTACTTC
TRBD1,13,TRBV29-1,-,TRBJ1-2,CSVERDRGDGYTF,TGCAGCGTTGAAAGGGACAGGGGGGATGGCTACACCTTC
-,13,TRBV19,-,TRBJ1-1,CASSIGRGTEAFF,TGTGCCAGTAGTATAGGTCGGGGGACTGAAGCTTTCTTT
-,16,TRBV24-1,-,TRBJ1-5,CATSESRGSGGQPQHF,TGTGCCACCAGTGAATCCCGGGGTTCCGGGGGTCAGCCCCAGCATTTT
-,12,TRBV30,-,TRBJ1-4,CAWDRENEKLFF,TGTGCCTGGGACCGAGAAAATGAAAAACTGTTTTTT
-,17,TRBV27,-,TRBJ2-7,CASSLRGRGKLSYEQYF,TGTGCCAGCAGTTTAAGGGGAAGGGGCAAGCTATCCTACGAGCAGTACTTC
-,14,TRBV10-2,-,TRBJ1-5,CASSFGDSNQPQHF,TGCGCCAGCAGTTTCGGAGATAGCAATCAGCCCCAGCATTTT
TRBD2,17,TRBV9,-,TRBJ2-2,CASTRTSGGANTGELFF,TGTGCCAGCACCCGGACTAGCGGGGGGGCTAACACCGGGGAGCTGTTTTTT
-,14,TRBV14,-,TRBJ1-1,CASSLYGGNTEAFF,TGTGCCAGCAGCCTATATGGAGGGAACACTGAAGCTTTCTTT
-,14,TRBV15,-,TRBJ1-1,CATSRGSFNTEAFF,TGTGCCACCAGCAGAGGAAGCTTTAACACTGAAGCTTTCTTT
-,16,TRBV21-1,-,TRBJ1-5,CASSLAFRDSVQPQHF,TGTGCCAGCAGCTTGGCCTTCCGGGACAGTGTTCAGCCCCAGCATTTT
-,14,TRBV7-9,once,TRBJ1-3,CASSLGGTGNTIYF,TGTGCCAGCAGCTTAGGAGGGACTGGAAACACCATATATTTT
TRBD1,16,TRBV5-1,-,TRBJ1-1,CASRDRKGASDTEAFF,TGCGCCAGCAGGGATCGAAAGGGGGCATCGGACACTGAAGCTTTCTTT
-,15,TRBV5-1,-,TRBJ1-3,CASSLGQSSGNTIYF,TGCGCCAGCAGCTTGGGCCAGAGCTCTGGAAACACCATATATTTT
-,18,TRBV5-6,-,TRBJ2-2,CASSLDGTELLNTGELFF,TGTGCCAGCAGCTTGGACGGTACAGAATTATTGAACACCGGGGAGCTGTTTTTT
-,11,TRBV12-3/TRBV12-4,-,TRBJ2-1,CASSRGAEQFF,TGTGCCAGCAGTCGGGGGGCTGAGCAGTTCTTC
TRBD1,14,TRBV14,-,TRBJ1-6,CASSLGQGNSPLHF,TGTGCCAGCAGCCTCGGACAGGGAAATTCACCCCTCCACTTT
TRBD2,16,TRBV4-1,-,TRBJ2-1,CASSQTGTTISGEQFF,TGCGCCAGCAGCCAAACCGGGACTACCATCAGTGGTGAGCAGTTCTTC
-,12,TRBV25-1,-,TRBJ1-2,CAPYQGMYGYTF,TGTGCCCCTTACCAGGGGATGTATGGCTACACCTTC
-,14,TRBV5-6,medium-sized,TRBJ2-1,CASSLVGMYNEQFF,TGTGCCAGCAGCTTGGTCGGGATGTACAATGAGCAGTTCTTC
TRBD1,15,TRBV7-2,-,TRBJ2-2,CASSFDRAYTGELFF,TGTGCCAGCAGCTTTGACAGGGCCTACACCGGGGAGCTGTTTTTT
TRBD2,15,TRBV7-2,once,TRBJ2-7,CASSFQAGGPNEQYF,TGTGCCAGCAGCTTTCAAGCGGGGGGGCCAAACGAGCAGTACTTC
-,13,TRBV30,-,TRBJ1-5,CAWSVGYNQPQHF,TGTGCCTGGAGTGTGGGGTACAATCAGCCCCAGCATTTT
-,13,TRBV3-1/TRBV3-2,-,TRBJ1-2,CASSQDGRIGYTF,TGTGCCAGCAGCCAAGATGGACGGATCGGCTACACCTTC
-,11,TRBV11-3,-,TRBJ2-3,CASSSLDTQYF,TGTGCCAGCAGCTCCTTAGATACGCAGTATTTT
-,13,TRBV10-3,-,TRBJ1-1,CAISGGSGTEAFF,TGTGCCATCAGTGGGGGTTCCGGCACTGAAGCTTTCTTT
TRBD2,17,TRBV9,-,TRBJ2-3,CASSSPGLAPTTDTQYF,TGTGCCAGCAGCTCTCCGGGACTAGCGCCCACAACAGATACGCAGTATTTT
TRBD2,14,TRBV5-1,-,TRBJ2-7,CASSLELASGAQYF,TGCGCCAGCAGCTTGGAGTTGGCTAGCGGGGCGCAGTACTTC
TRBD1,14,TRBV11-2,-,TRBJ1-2,CASSSQGAPDGYTF,TGTGCCAGCAGCTCGCAGGGGGCGCCTGATGGCTACACCTTC
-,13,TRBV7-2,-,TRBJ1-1,CASSFGLRPEAFF,TGTGCCAGCAGCTTCGGCCTCCGACCTGAAGCTTTCTTT
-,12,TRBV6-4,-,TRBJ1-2,CASSDDLGGYTF,TGTGCCAGCAGTGACGACCTGGGGGGCTACACCTTC
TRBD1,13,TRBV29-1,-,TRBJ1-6,CSVATGENSPLHF,TGCAGCGTCGCAACAGGGGAGAATTCACCCCTCCACTTT
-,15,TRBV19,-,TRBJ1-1,CASSIEPGLNTEAFF,TGTGCCAGTAGTATAGAGCCCGGGCTGAACACTGAAGCTTTCTTT
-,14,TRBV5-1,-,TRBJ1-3,CASSLDVSGNTIYF,TGCGCCAGCAGCTTGGACGTCTCTGGAAACACCATATATTTT
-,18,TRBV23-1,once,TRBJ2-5,CASSQGIVEKGSGETQYF,TGCGCCAGCAGTCAGGGAATTGTCGAAAAGGGTTCAGGCGAGACCCAGTACTTC
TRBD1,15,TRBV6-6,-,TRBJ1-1,CASTSLEDRATEAFF,TGTGCCAGCACCTCGTTGGAGGACAGGGCCACTGAAGCTTTCTTT
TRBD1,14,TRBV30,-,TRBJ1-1,CAWSPLTGGTEAFF,TGTGCCTGGAGTCCCTTGACAGGGGGCACTGAAGCTTTCTTT
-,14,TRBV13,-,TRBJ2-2,CASRRYADTGELFF,TGTGCCAGCAGGAGGTATGCGGACACCGGGGAGCTGTTTTTT
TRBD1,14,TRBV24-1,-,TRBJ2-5,CATRGQGALETQYF,TGTGCCACCAGGGGACAGGGGGCGTTAGAGACCCAGTACTTC
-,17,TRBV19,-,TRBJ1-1,CASISRTGPPSNTEAFF,TGTGCCAGTATTTCAAGGACGGGTCCACCTTCGAACACTGAAGCTTTCTTT
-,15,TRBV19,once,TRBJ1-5,CASSISKPSNQPQHF,TGTGCCAGTAGTATATCGAAACCCAGCAATCAGCCCCAGCATTTT
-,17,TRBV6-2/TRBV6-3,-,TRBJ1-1,CASSYPTGTMMNTEAFF,TGTGCCAGCAGTTACCCCACCGGGACAATGATGAACACTGAAGCTTTCTTT
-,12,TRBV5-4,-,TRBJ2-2,CASSLDAGELFF,TGTGCCAGCAGCTTGGATGCCGGGGAGCTGTTTTTT
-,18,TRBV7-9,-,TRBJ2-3,CASSLVVGGGEGTDTQYF,TGTGCCAGCAGCTTAGTAGTTGGGGGCGGGGAAGGCACAGATACGCAGTATTTT
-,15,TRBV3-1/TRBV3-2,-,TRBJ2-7,CASSQAGTRTYEQYF,TGTGCCAGCAGCCAAGCGGGGACCAGAACCTACGAGCAGTACTTC
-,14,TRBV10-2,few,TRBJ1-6,CASSGEAHNSPLHF,TGCGCCAGCAGTGGGGAGGCCCATAATTCACCCCTCCACTTT